This T cell receptor (beta chain) was sequenced for a study of cytomegalovirus exposure and HLA in healthy donors. The V gene's germline CDR1 is SNHLY and CDR2 FYNNEI. Trimming shortened V by 7 bases and J by 4 bases, and 7 bases separated the two germline ends. There are 11 residues in the CDR3. Both 60 Vbeta primers and 13 Jbeta primers went into the PCR. Here immunoSEQ multiplex PCR was the method, and the copy in TCRdb shows in-frame clones only, minus some. The top ten hold just over 8% of the sample, which has tens of thousands of clones, approximately 70% seen once. The V and J genes are TRBV2 and TRBJ2-5; no definite D call. The sample was PBMCs. This receptor was obtained from a man aged 55 to 69 in good health and CMV-seronegative. Here the CDR3 reads CASTSGETQYF. In DNA, the CDR3 is TGTGCCAGCACGTCGGGAGAGACCCAGTACTTC.